The 25 T cell receptor beta chains in this list originate from one sample, sequenced in a study of blood T cell repertoires in COVID-19. The data were produced by immunoSEQ multiplex PCR, yet TCRdb's version contains in-frame clones alone and is incomplete. This table holds over 150,000 clones, roughly 80% found once. Sequencing input: peripheral blood. The receptor set was obtained from a man aged 55 to 69 with acute or convalescent COVID-19.

V usage is TRBV6-5 and J usage is TRBJ1-2; no clear D. Trimming removed 7 bases at V and 8 bases at J, with 20 bases between. Germline V CDR1 and CDR2: MNHEY, SVGAGI. The CDR3 runs to 14 residues. CDR3 nucleotides: TGTGCCAGCACCCAGAGGGCAGTCGTAGAAGGCTACACCTTC. Its translation: CASTQRAVVEGYTF.

The chain couples TRBV27 to TRBJ2-5; TRBD2 is a possible D gene (5 bases). This CDR3 contains 16 residues. In germline, CDR1 is MNHEY, CDR2 SMNVEV (reference sequence). The ends were cut back, 6 bases at V and 4 bases at J, with 21 bases in the middle. The chain's CDR3 is CASSRGDKLGGETQYF. The DNA for the CDR3 is TGTGCCAGCAGCCGGGGTGATAAGTTAGGAGGAGAGACCCAGTACTTC.

The chain uses TRBV6-5 and TRBJ1-2; the D is unclear. The germline V gene has CDR1 MNHEY and CDR2 SVGAGI. V gave up 5 bases and J gave up 9 bases, with 19 bases separating them. The CDR3 has 14 residues. CDR3 amino acids: CASSLRPGSVRYTF. Written as DNA, the CDR3 is TGTGCCAGCAGTCTCCGGCCGGGTAGTGTGCGCTACACCTTC.

The rearrangement joins TRBV12-3 or TRBV12-4 to TRBJ2-7; a possible D gene is TRBD2 (6 bases). V dropped 5 bases and J dropped 3 bases, with 11 bases sitting between them. This CDR3 has 13 amino acids. The CDR3 nucleotides are TGTGCCAGCAGTGACCCGGGAGTCTACGAGCAGTACTTC. This sequence encodes CASSDPGVYEQYF.

This clone is a singleton in its sample. The gene calls are TRBV6-5 and TRBJ2-7; 8 bases are a match to TRBD2. Germline CDR1 reads MNHEY; CDR2 reads SVGAGI. The J segment lost 3 bases and the V segment lost 0 bases, leaving 4 bases of the junction unmatched. The CDR3 is 15 amino acids. This CDR3 is CASSYSGTSNYEQYF. The DNA of the CDR3 is TGTGCCAGCAGTTACTCTGGGACTAGTAACTACGAGCAGTACTTC.

This chain connects TRBV9 to TRBJ2-3; tentatively, D is TRBD2 (5 bases). The CDR3 runs 16 residues. CDR1 is SGDLS and CDR2 is YYNGEE in the germline V gene. V was pared by 1 base and J by 2 bases, with 14 bases between. The CDR3 nucleotides read TGTGCCAGCAGCGTAAGGGTGGGAGCCCACACAGATACGCAGTATTTT. It translates to CASSVRVGAHTDTQYF. Using reference TRBV9 and TRBJ2-3 for the parts outside the CDR3, the full variable domain is DSGVTQTPKHLITATGQRVTLRCSPRSGDLSVYWYQQSLDQGLQFLIQYYNGEERAKGNILERFSAQQFPDLHSELNLSSLELGDSALYFCASSVRVGAHTDTQYFGPGTRLTVL.

The rearrangement uses TRBV10-3 and TRBJ2-3; possible D gene TRBD1, 6 bases. The CDR3 spans 11 residues. Germline V gene sequence: CDR1 ENHRY, CDR2 SYGVKD. V was shortened by 5 bases and J by 10 bases, with 10 bases between the two germline ends. The CDR3 is CAISTGPAQYF. Here the CDR3 DNA reads TGTGCCATCAGTACAGGGCCGGCGCAGTATTTT.

The chain links TRBV4-3 to TRBJ1-4; D ambiguous. In germline, CDR1 is LGHNA, CDR2 YSLEER. The CDR3 spans 16 residues. V was shortened by 0 bases and J by 4 bases, with 12 bases between the two germline ends. The chain's CDR3 is CASSQEVPVLNEKLFF. The CDR3 coding sequence is TGCGCCAGCAGCCAAGAGGTTCCGGTACTTAATGAAAAACTGTTTTTT.

V gene TRBV15 combines with J gene TRBJ1-4, with a weak D call TRBD1 (5 bases). Trimming removed 0 bases from V and 0 bases from J, with 20 bases in between. This CDR3 spans 20 amino acids. Germline V CDR1 and CDR2: LNHNV, YYDKDF (reference sequence). CDR3 protein: CATSRDLTTASSATNEKLFF. The CDR3 bases are TGTGCCACCAGCAGAGATCTTACGACAGCCTCATCTGCAACTAATGAAAAACTGTTTTTT.

In this sample, this clone turned up a few times. The chain links TRBV9 to TRBJ2-3; 15 bases map to TRBD2. Trimming cost V 2 bases and J 5 bases; bases outside gene matches: 3. There are 16 residues in the CDR3. Germline V gives CDR1 SGDLS, CDR2 YYNGEE. For the CDR3, the DNA is TGTGCCAGCAGCGTCGGACTAGCGGGGGGGCAAGATACGCAGTATTTT. Its protein product is CASSVGLAGGQDTQYF. Looking up the rest from reference TRBV9 and TRBJ2-3 gives the full variable domain: DSGVTQTPKHLITATGQRVTLRCSPRSGDLSVYWYQQSLDQGLQFLIQYYNGEERAKGNILERFSAQQFPDLHSELNLSSLELGDSALYFCASSVGLAGGQDTQYFGPGTRLTVL.

The chain has TRBV2 and TRBJ1-3; D unclear. Germline V gene lookup returns CDR1 SNHLY and CDR2 FYNNEI. Trimming took 4 bases from V and 1 from J, leaving 8 bases between them. The CDR3 runs 14 residues. CDR3 in DNA: TGTGCCAGCAGTGCTTGGAGTTCTGGAAACACCATATATTTT. Its translation is CASSAWSSGNTIYF. Filled out from reference TRBV2 and TRBJ1-3, the complete variable domain reads EPEVTQTPSHQVTQMGQEVILRCVPISNHLYFYWYRQILGQKVEFLVSFYNNEISEKSEIFDDQFSVERPDGSNFTLKIRSTKLEDSAMYFCASSAWSSGNTIYFGEGSWLTVV.

There are a few counts of this clone. The V gene is TRBV10-3, the J gene TRBJ1-2; unclear D gene. CDR1 and CDR2 from the germline V gene are ENHRY and SYGVKD. Trimming shortened V by 8 bases and J by 0 bases, and 7 bases separated the two germline ends. This CDR3 spans 12 amino acids. The CDR3 region is CAIGQANYGYTF. The CDR3 region has the DNA TGTGCCATCGGCCAAGCTAACTATGGCTACACCTTC.

The gene calls are TRBV14 and TRBJ2-7; 9 nucleotides match TRBD1. V shed 4 bases and J 6 bases; nucleotides not matched to a gene: 16. The CDR3 contains 17 residues. Germline V gene data show CDR1 as SGHDN and CDR2 as FVKESK. The CDR3 sequence: CASSPLRRDRVFTEQYF. CDR3 DNA sequence: TGTGCCAGCAGCCCATTACGAAGGGACAGGGTCTTCACCGAGCAGTACTTC.

This clone was detected only once. The chain uses TRBV5-1 and TRBJ1-2; D is undetermined. This CDR3 region has 15 residues. Germline V CDR1 and CDR2: SGHRS, YFSETQ. The ends were cut back, 1 base at V and 0 bases at J, with 10 bases in the middle. Here the CDR3 DNA reads TGCGCCAGCAGCTTGAGTGGGCCAACTAACTATGGCTACACCTTC. Encoded protein: CASSLSGPTNYGYTF.

The genes are TRBV4-2 and TRBJ1-5, with 12 bases fitting TRBD1. The CDR3 extends over 19 amino acids. Germline CDR1 and CDR2: LGHNA and YNFKEQ. Trimming cost V 3 bases and J 0 bases; bases outside gene matches: 9. The CDR3 region is CASSHAGTGGMNSNQPQHF. The CDR3 region has the DNA TGTGCCAGCAGCCATGCCGGGACAGGGGGCATGAATAGCAATCAGCCCCAGCATTTT.

The rearrangement joins TRBV4-1 to TRBJ2-5; 9 positions match TRBD2. The germline V gene encodes CDR1 MGHRA and CDR2 YSYEKL. V trimming: 0 bases; J trimming: 1 base; junction bases outside the gene matches: 0. The CDR3 length is 15 residues. CDR3 loop: CASSQERGGQETQYF. The DNA for the CDR3 is TGCGCCAGCAGCCAAGAGCGGGGGGGCCAAGAGACCCAGTACTTC.

This rearrangement joins TRBV2 to TRBJ1-2; D remains unclear. CDR1 is SNHLY and CDR2 is FYNNEI in the germline V gene. The length of the CDR3 is 13 residues. Trimming pared 7 bases from V and 0 bases from J, leaving 9 bases between. The CDR3 DNA is TGTGCCAGCACCCCAGAAACTAACTATGGCTACACCTTC. Its translation is CASTPETNYGYTF.

The chain links TRBV19 to TRBJ1-1; D is ambiguous. Germline lookup yields CDR1 LNHDA and CDR2 SQIVND (reference sequence). The CDR3 covers 13 residues. The V end lost 3 bases, the J end lost 3 bases, and 8 bases lay between the germline ends. CDR3 nucleotides: TGTGCCAGTAGTATCGTCGGGGACACTGAAGCTTTCTTT. It specifies CASSIVGDTEAFF.

This clone was found once. V and J are TRBV5-5 and TRBJ1-3, with TRBD1 identical over 8 bases. Losses at the gene ends were 4 bases for V and 4 bases for J; bases not matched to a gene: 10. There are 16 residues in the CDR3. Germline values: CDR1 SGHKS, CDR2 YYEKEE (reference sequence). The CDR3 DNA sequence: TGTGCCAGCAGCATACATACGACAGGGGTCGGAAACACCATATATTTT. This sequence encodes CASSIHTTGVGNTIYF.

The genes are TRBV6-2 or TRBV6-3 and TRBJ2-3; the match to TRBD2 covers 8 bases. From germline, CDR1 is MNHEY and CDR2 SVGEGT. This CDR3 comprises 15 residues. Trimming cost V 2 bases and J 5 bases; bases outside gene matches: 6. The CDR3 nucleotides are TGTGCCAGCAGTTACAACGGGGGGGCTCTAGATACGCAGTATTTT. This codes for CASSYNGGALDTQYF.

The chain couples TRBV6-1 to TRBJ1-5; D may be TRBD1 (6 bases). V lost 0 bases and J 7 bases, leaving 13 bases between the germline ends. This CDR3 region has 15 residues. Germline V lookup: CDR1 MNHNS, CDR2 SASEGT. The CDR3 sequence: CASSEARSGVQPQHF. The DNA for the CDR3 is TGTGCCAGCAGTGAAGCTCGGTCAGGGGTACAGCCCCAGCATTTT.

The chain combines TRBV6-5 with TRBJ1-2, with D maybe TRBD1 (5 bases). V lost 6 bases, J lost 4 bases, and 9 bases lay in between. There are 12 residues in the CDR3. Germline V lookup: CDR1 MNHEY, CDR2 SVGAGI. The CDR3 protein is CASSGGPYGYTF. The DNA for the CDR3 is TGTGCCAGCAGCGGGGGACCCTATGGCTACACCTTC.

The chain is built from TRBV11-2 and TRBJ2-7; D call uncertain. V was cut by 7 bases and J by 2 bases, with 12 bases left in between. Germline V CDR1 and CDR2: SGHAT, FQNNGV. The CDR3 has 13 residues. The CDR3 nucleotides read TGTGCCAGCACCCGAGAGTCCGCCTACGAGCAGTACTTC. It yields the protein CASTRESAYEQYF.

This clone was picked up one time. The rearrangement uses TRBV6-5 and TRBJ1-2; D unclear. There are 13 residues in the CDR3. V lost 1 base and J 8 bases, leaving 11 bases between the germline ends. In germline, CDR1 is MNHEY, CDR2 SVGAGI. CDR3 nucleotides: TGTGCCAGCAGTTACTTAATAAGCGGGGGCTACACCTTC. It translates to CASSYLISGGYTF.

This clone was recorded once. The chain employs TRBV9 and TRBJ1-1, with 11 bases matching TRBD1. CDR1 and CDR2 from the germline V gene are SGDLS and YYNGEE. This CDR3 is built from 14 residues. J lost 6 bases, V lost 3 bases, and 4 bases had no gene match. The CDR3 region has the DNA TGTGCCAGCAGCGCGCTGGGACAGGGGGCTGAAGCTTTCTTT. Translating gives CASSALGQGAEAFF. The full variable domain, in which reference TRBV9 and TRBJ1-1 provide the parts outside the CDR3, is DSGVTQTPKHLITATGQRVTLRCSPRSGDLSVYWYQQSLDQGLQFLIQYYNGEERAKGNILERFSAQQFPDLHSELNLSSLELGDSALYFCASSALGQGAEAFFGQGTRLTVV.